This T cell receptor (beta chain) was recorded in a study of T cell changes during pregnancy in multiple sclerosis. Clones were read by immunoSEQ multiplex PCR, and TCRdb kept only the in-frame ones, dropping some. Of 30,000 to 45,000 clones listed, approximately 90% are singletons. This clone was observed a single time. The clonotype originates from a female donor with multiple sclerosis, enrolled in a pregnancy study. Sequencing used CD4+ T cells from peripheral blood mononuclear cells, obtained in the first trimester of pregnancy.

The CDR3 DNA is TGTGCCAGCAGCTTAGCGCAGGGGCCGCCAGGGGTTTACGAGCAGTACTTC. Translated: CASSLAQGPPGVYEQYF. The V gene is TRBV7-6, the J gene TRBJ2-5; the D gene is possibly TRBD1 (6 bases). The DNA end is more similar to TRBJ2-7, so the J call may be wrong. CDR1 is SGHVS, CDR2 FNYEAQ, per germline. This CDR3 is built from 17 residues.